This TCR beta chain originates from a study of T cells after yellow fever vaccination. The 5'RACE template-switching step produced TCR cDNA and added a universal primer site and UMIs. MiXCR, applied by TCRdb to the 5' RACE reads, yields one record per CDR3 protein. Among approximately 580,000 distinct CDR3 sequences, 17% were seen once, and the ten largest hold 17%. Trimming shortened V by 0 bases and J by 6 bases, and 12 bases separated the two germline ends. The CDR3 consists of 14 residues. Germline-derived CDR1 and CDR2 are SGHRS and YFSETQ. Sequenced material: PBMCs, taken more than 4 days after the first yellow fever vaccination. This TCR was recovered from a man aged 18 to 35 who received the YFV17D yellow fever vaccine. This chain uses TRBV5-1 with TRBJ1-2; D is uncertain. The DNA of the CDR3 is TGCGCCAGCAGCTTGGAAGTGGATCTGGATGGCTACACCTTC. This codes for CASSLEVDLDGYTF.